These 11 T cell receptor beta chains originate from one sample sequenced in a study of T cell responses to AZD1222 COVID-19 vaccine. Measured with immunoSEQ multiplex PCR; TCRdb has only the in-frame clones, and not every one. The table has some 110,000 clones, 70% to 90% seen once; the top ten hold around 19%. The sequencing used peripheral blood, collected on day 0 of AZD1222 vaccination. These receptors came from an adult in good health.

The chain employs TRBV20-1 and TRBJ2-5, with D possibly TRBD1 on 6 matching bases. This CDR3 region has 14 residues. Germline values: CDR1 DFQATT, CDR2 SNEGSKA (reference sequence). With 3 bases removed from V and 2 bases from J, the gap between germline ends came to 13 bases. The CDR3 is CSASWGQGQETQYF. CDR3 coding DNA: TGCAGTGCTAGTTGGGGGCAGGGTCAAGAGACCCAGTACTTC.

This clone was seen once. The chain is built from TRBV5-1 and TRBJ2-1; TRBD2 aligns across 8 bases. The germline CDR1 and CDR2 sequences are SGHRS and YFSETQ. J was trimmed by 3 bases and V by 2 bases; bases with no gene match: 4. This CDR3 is 15 amino acids long. Here the CDR3 reads CASSFNGGDYNEQFF. In nucleotides, the CDR3 is TGCGCCAGCAGCTTTAACGGGGGGGACTACAATGAGCAGTTCTTC.

As concerns this clone: A read error is likely, as this CDR3 ends without the conserved phenylalanine or tryptophan. The chain joins TRBV15 to TRBJ1-6; no definite D call. CDR3 length: 14 amino acids. V shed 0 bases and J shed 10 bases, with 10 bases lying between them. In germline, CDR1 is LNHNV, CDR2 YYDKDF (reference sequence). CDR3 DNA: TGTGCCACCAGCAGAGATCTCAATCCATCACCCCTCCACCTT. This gives the protein CATSRDLNPSPLHL.

The chain employs TRBV19 and TRBJ1-1, with 11 bases that match TRBD1. CDR1 is LNHDA, CDR2 SQIVND, per germline (reference sequence). This CDR3 comprises 16 residues. The junction had 15 bases not matched to a gene; V was cut back by 5 bases and J by 10 bases. CDR3 amino acids: CASSDRTGGREVGAFF. For the CDR3, the DNA is TGTGCCAGTAGTGACCGGACAGGGGGCCGTGAAGTGGGAGCTTTCTTT.

The chain employs TRBV27 and TRBJ1-3, with D possibly TRBD1 on 5 matching bases. The CDR3 runs to 15 residues. Deletions cut 1 base from V and 4 bases from J, with 11 bases between. Germline assignment: CDR1 MNHEY and CDR2 SMNVEV (reference sequence). CDR3 region: CASSLWGGAGNTIYF. The DNA for the CDR3 is TGTGCCAGCAGTTTATGGGGGGGAGCGGGAAACACCATATATTTT.

This chain connects TRBV3-1 (or the pseudogene TRBV3-2) to TRBJ2-3; 12 nucleotides match TRBD2. Germline V gives CDR1 LGHDT, CDR2 YNNKEL (reference sequence). The trim removed 4 bases at V and 1 base at J, leaving 3 bases unmatched. This CDR3 contains 16 residues. The CDR3 DNA is TGTGCCAGCAGCCCCGGACTAGCGGGGCGCACAGATACGCAGTATTTT. The encoded protein is CASSPGLAGRTDTQYF.

Within the sample, this clone is medium-sized. CDR3 sequence: CASRLSGGGTGELFF. CDR3 nucleotide sequence: TGTGCCAGCAGACTTAGCGGGGGTGGTACCGGGGAGCTGTTTTTT. This chain joins TRBV6-5 and TRBJ2-2; 9 nucleotides align to TRBD2. Germline V gene data show CDR1 as MNHEY and CDR2 as SVGAGI. V shed 6 bases, J shed 5 bases, and the junction held 7 bases outside the gene matches. The CDR3 is made up of 15 amino acids.

The chain has TRBV12-3 or TRBV12-4 and TRBJ1-2; perhaps TRBD1 as D (6 bases). The CDR3 runs to 12 residues. V lost 8 bases and J 6 bases, leaving 13 bases between the germline ends. The CDR3 nucleotides read TGTGCCAGCGGGGGGCGTGGACATGGCTACACCTTC. Its translation: CASGGRGHGYTF.

This chain links TRBV5-1 with TRBJ2-1; 7 bases agree with TRBD2. There are 16 residues in the CDR3. Germline V gene sequence: CDR1 SGHRS, CDR2 YFSETQ. With 4 bases clipped from V and 9 bases from J, the junction kept 16 bases outside the gene matches. The CDR3 sequence is CASSPGVGGSPGEQFF. The CDR3 DNA reads as TGCGCCAGCAGCCCCGGCGTGGGGGGGTCGCCTGGTGAGCAGTTCTTC.

V is TRBV5-6 and J is TRBJ2-7, with a weak D call TRBD2 (5 bases). The germline V and J ends were trimmed by 3 bases and 3 bases, with 19 bases remaining between them. This CDR3 is built from 16 residues. Germline loops: CDR1 SGHDT, CDR2 YYEEEE. For the CDR3, the DNA is TGTGCCAGCAGCTCTCTTCGGGGTTCTGGGATCTACGAGCAGTACTTC. Its translation: CASSSLRGSGIYEQYF. Supplemented by reference TRBV5-6 and TRBJ2-7, the full variable domain reads DAGVTQSPTHLIKTRGQQVTLRCSPKSGHDTVSWYQQALGQGPQFIFQYYEEEERQRGNFPDRFSGHQFPNYSSELNVNALLLGDSALYLCASSSLRGSGIYEQYFGPGTRLTVT.

The rearrangement joins TRBV10-2 to TRBJ2-3, with D tentatively TRBD1 or TRBD2 (5 bases each). V was clipped by 3 bases and J by 6 bases, with 10 bases between them. The CDR3 sequence is 13 residues long. Germline V gene data show CDR1 as WSHSY and CDR2 as SAAADI. The CDR3: CASSDRDGDTQYF. The CDR3 nucleotides read TGCGCCAGCAGTGACAGGGACGGGGATACGCAGTATTTT.